This entry concerns a single TCR beta chain. No antigen is known for it. Trimming cost V 3 bases and J 0 bases, with 9 bases left between them. The CDR3 is 14 amino acids. Germline V gives CDR1 ENHRY, CDR2 SYGVKD. These data belong to a study of graft-versus-host responses after intestinal transplantation. Across the whole study: Following induction with anti-thymocyte globulin, all recipients were given tacrolimus and steroids for about 3 years.

General study results and limits: Early after transplant, HvG clones declined as circulating GvH clones peaked. Allograft graft-versus-host to host-versus-graft clonal ratios ran high in patients with graft-donor T cell macrochimerism.

The table came from immunoSEQ multiplex PCR; TCRdb's copy has only in-frame clones and leaves some out. The sample includes about 24,000 clones, around 85% seen only once; the top ten take approximately 1%. The sequencing used PBMCs, collected 450 to 490 days after intestinal transplant. The source is a human patient who received an intestinal transplant, so some T cells may come from the graft donor. The chain recombines TRBV10-3 with TRBJ2-7, with D unresolved. The CDR3 sequence: CAISERTGSYEQYF. CDR3 DNA: TGTGCCATCAGTGAAAGGACGGGCTCCTACGAGCAGTACTTC.